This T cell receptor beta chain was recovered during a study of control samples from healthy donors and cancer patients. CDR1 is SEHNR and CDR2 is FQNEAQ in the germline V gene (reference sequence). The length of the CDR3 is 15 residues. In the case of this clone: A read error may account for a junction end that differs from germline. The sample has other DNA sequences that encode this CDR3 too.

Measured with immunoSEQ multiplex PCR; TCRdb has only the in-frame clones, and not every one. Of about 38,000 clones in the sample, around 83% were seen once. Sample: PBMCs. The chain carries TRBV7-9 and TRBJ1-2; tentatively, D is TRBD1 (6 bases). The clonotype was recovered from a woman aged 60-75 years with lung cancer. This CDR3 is CASSRSRDVLGGYTF. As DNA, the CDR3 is TGTGCCAGCAGCCGGAGTCGGGACGTTCTTGGGGGCTACACCTTT.